Following are 30 T cell receptor beta chains from one sample sequenced in a study of T cells in Graves' hyperthyroidism and ophthalmopathy. TCR beta CDR3 regions were amplified from RNA transcripts. Carried out on the TCR CDR3, a first-round RT-PCR used the HTBI primer set. TCRdb processed the multiplex PCR reads anew with MiXCR; each CDR3 protein has one entry. Of under 800,000 distinct CDR3 sequences in the sample, 12% to 15% were seen once. Specimen: blood. The receptors stem from a woman between 18 and 29 years old with Graves' hyperthyroidism.

Ten or more counts support this clonotype. The rearrangement joins TRBV12-3 or TRBV12-4 to TRBJ1-1; D is perhaps TRBD1 (5 bases). This CDR3 is built from 16 residues. V shed 6 bases and J shed 2 bases, with 19 bases lying between them. For the CDR3, the DNA is TGTGCCAGCAGGGGGGGACCTCTAAACGGCAACACTGAAGCTTTCTTT. Its translation is CASRGGPLNGNTEAFF.

V is TRBV9 and J is TRBJ2-3, with a weak D call TRBD1 (6 bases). Looked up from germline, CDR1 is SGDLS and CDR2 is YYNGEE. Trimming removed 4 bases from V and 4 bases from J, with 13 bases in between. This CDR3 spans 14 amino acids. The CDR3 sequence is CASSPRTDADTQYF. The CDR3, as DNA: TGTGCCAGCAGCCCAAGGACAGACGCAGATACGCAGTATTTT.

This sequence joins TRBV2 and TRBJ2-7; D possibly corresponds to TRBD1 (7 bases). This CDR3 is built from 15 residues. Germline CDR1 reads SNHLY; CDR2 reads FYNNEI. Trimming took off 1 base at V and 2 bases at J, with 12 bases between the two ends. CDR3 in amino acids: CASSEGPGGPYEQYF. CDR3 in DNA: TGTGCCAGCAGTGAAGGCCCAGGGGGGCCCTACGAGCAGTACTTC.

This clonotype came up a few times. DNA for the CDR3: TGTGCCAGTACCCGGGACAGGGGGACCGGGGAGCTGTTTTTT. Translated: CASTRDRGTGELFF. V is TRBV6-2 or TRBV6-3 and J is TRBJ2-2, with 11 nucleotides matching TRBD1. Germline V gene sequence: CDR1 MNHEY, CDR2 SVGEGT. This CDR3 has 14 residues. The trim removed 9 bases at V and 5 bases at J, leaving 5 bases unmatched.

Regarding this clonotype: This may arise from a read error, as a much more abundant clone is one base away. The chain links TRBV29-1 to TRBJ2-5; 8 bases align to TRBD2. Germline-derived CDR1 and CDR2 are SQVTM and ANQGSEA. The length of the CDR3 is 17 residues. CDR3 region: CSVEDWVAGHLQEAQYF. In nucleotides, the CDR3 is TGCAGCGTTGAAGATTGGGTAGCGGGACACCTCCAAGAGGCCCAGTACTTC.

For the CDR3, the DNA is TGCAGCGTTGTTCAACGGGAGACCTACGAGCAGTACTTC. It specifies CSVVQRETYEQYF. The genes are TRBV29-1 and TRBJ2-7, with D maybe TRBD2 (6 bases). V lost 4 bases and J 2 bases, leaving 12 bases between the germline ends. CDR1 and CDR2 (germline): SQVTM, ANQGSEA. The CDR3 has 13 amino acids.

The table lists this clonotype with many counts. This chain connects TRBV3-1 to TRBJ2-1; TRBD2 is a possible D gene (5 bases). V was clipped by 4 bases and J by 0 bases, with 10 bases between them. The CDR3 length is 15 residues. The germline V gene has CDR1 LGHDT and CDR2 YNNKEL (reference sequence). CDR3 sequence reads: CASSPILVSYNEQFF. CDR3 nucleotides: TGTGCCAGCAGCCCGATACTAGTCTCCTACAATGAGCAGTTCTTC.

In its sample, this clonotype was seen a few times. The CDR3 reads CASRSDRGANYGYTF. CDR3 nucleotides: TGTGCCAGCAGATCCGACAGGGGTGCTAACTATGGCTACACCTTC. The chain uses TRBV28 and TRBJ1-2; 8 bases align to TRBD1. This CDR3 has 15 residues. Per germline, CDR1 MDHEN and CDR2 SYDVKM. V was pared by 6 bases and J by 0 bases, with 6 bases of the junction left unmatched.

This clonotype was counted many times. J is TRBJ1-1 and V is TRBV3-1, with D uncertain. Germline values: CDR1 LGHDT, CDR2 YNNKEL (reference sequence). The CDR3 has 17 amino acids. The V and J ends lost 0 bases and 1 base respectively, with 15 bases between them. DNA for the CDR3: TGTGCCAGCAGCCAAGACCCTTTGCTGGGCGAGAACACTGAAGCTTTCTTT. It specifies CASSQDPLLGENTEAFF.

This clonotype was seen many times. This chain joins TRBV2 and TRBJ2-1; 11 nucleotides agree with TRBD1. The germline V gene has CDR1 SNHLY and CDR2 FYNNEI. The CDR3 consists of 13 residues. Losses at the gene ends were 8 bases for V and 7 bases for J; bases not matched to a gene: 4. The CDR3, as DNA: TGTGCCAGCGGGGGGGACAGGGGGAATGAGCAGTTCTTC. This codes for CASGGDRGNEQFF.

The gene calls are TRBV12-3 or TRBV12-4 and TRBJ2-2; the D is unclear. V was clipped by 3 bases and J by 5 bases, with 16 bases between them. This CDR3 is built from 16 residues. This chain's CDR3 is CASSFLAWGRTGELFF. The CDR3 DNA follows: TGTGCCAGCAGTTTTCTCGCCTGGGGAAGAACCGGGGAGCTGTTTTTT.

This clonotype was counted only a few times. The rearrangement joins TRBV20-1 to TRBJ2-1; possible D gene TRBD1, 5 bases. Germline CDR1 reads DFQATT; CDR2 reads SNEGSKA (reference sequence). The V end lost 8 bases, the J end lost 7 bases, and 18 bases lay between the germline ends. The CDR3 has 13 amino acids. The CDR3 here is CSSRVFGVNEQFF. The CDR3 bases are TGCAGTTCCAGGGTATTTGGGGTTAATGAGCAGTTCTTC.

This clonotype was seen many times. The chain uses TRBV2 and TRBJ2-6; no definite D call. CDR1 and CDR2 (germline): SNHLY, FYNNEI. The CDR3 spans 13 residues. Trimming removed 7 bases at V and 0 bases at J, with 4 bases between. The CDR3 DNA sequence: TGTGCCAGCATCCGCTCTGGGGCCAACGTCCTGACTTTC. It yields the protein CASIRSGANVLTF. Based on the CDR3 plus reference TRBV2 and TRBJ2-6, the full variable domain is EPEVTQTPSHQVTQMGQEVILRCVPISNHLYFYWYRQILGQKVEFLVSFYNNEISEKSEIFDDQFSVERPDGSNFTLKIRSTKLEDSAMYFCASIRSGANVLTFGAGSRLTVL.

Note on this clonotype: This clone may be a read error of a much larger clone one base away. The chain links TRBV10-3 to TRBJ1-1; D gene ambiguous. In germline, CDR1 is ENHRY, CDR2 SYGVKD. CDR3 length: 11 amino acids. The DNA for the CDR3 is TGTGCCATCAGCGGGAACACTGAAGCTTCCTTT. Translated, it gives CAISGNTEASF.

This clonotype occurred many times. The chain employs TRBV6-1 and TRBJ2-1; no clear D gene. The CDR3 sequence is 13 residues long. V gave up 4 bases and J gave up 5 bases, with 9 bases separating them. The germline V gene encodes CDR1 MNHNS and CDR2 SASEGT. The CDR3: CASSVSIHNEQFF. Written as DNA, the CDR3 is TGTGCCAGCAGTGTCTCCATACACAATGAGCAGTTCTTC.

The chain links TRBV20-1 to TRBJ1-6; a weak D match, TRBD1 (5 bases). The CDR3 has 14 amino acids. The V end was cut by 3 bases, the J end by 8 bases, with 14 bases between. CDR1 is DFQATT, CDR2 SNEGSKA, per germline (reference sequence). CDR3: CSARGGGPDSPLHF. In nucleotides, the CDR3 is TGCAGTGCTAGGGGGGGGGGACCCGATTCACCCCTCCACTTT.

This clonotype was picked up a small number of times. This sequence joins TRBV2 and TRBJ2-7; 9 bases fit TRBD2. Germline trimming cut 3 bases from V and 3 bases from J; bases unmatched to any gene: 15. CDR3 length: 18 residues. Germline V gene data show CDR1 as SNHLY and CDR2 as FYNNEI. The CDR3 loop is CASSDPPRRLAGLYEQYF. The CDR3 DNA is TGTGCCAGCAGTGACCCTCCCCGCCGGCTAGCGGGACTCTACGAGCAGTACTTC.

The chain carries TRBV5-5 and TRBJ2-4, with TRBD1 as a possible D gene (6 bases). There are 13 residues in the CDR3. V lost 0 bases, J lost 11 bases, and 12 bases lay in between. The germline V gene has CDR1 SGHKS and CDR2 YYEKEE (reference sequence). CDR3 protein: CASSLGSGAFQYF. The DNA for the CDR3 is TGTGCCAGCAGCTTGGGGTCAGGGGCATTTCAGTACTTC.

The V gene is TRBV4-1, the J gene TRBJ2-1, with 13 positions matching TRBD2. CDR1 and CDR2 from the germline V gene are MGHRA and YSYEKL. The CDR3 is made up of 21 amino acids. V lost 1 base and J lost 7; bases outside the gene matches: 19. This CDR3 is CASSQAEELAGGPGIENEQFF. CDR3 DNA: TGCGCCAGCAGCCAAGCCGAGGAACTAGCGGGAGGGCCGGGGATCGAAAATGAGCAGTTCTTC.

The genes are TRBV20-1 and TRBJ2-1; D is uncertain. This CDR3 spans 16 amino acids. Trimming stripped 0 bases from V and 11 bases from J, with 23 bases between. CDR1 and CDR2 (germline): DFQATT, SNEGSKA (reference sequence). For the CDR3, the DNA is TGCAGTGCTAGAGATCCTGGCCGCCTTCTGGGTAATAAGCAGTTCTTC. Translated, it gives CSARDPGRLLGNKQFF.

The chain links TRBV20-1 to TRBJ1-5; TRBD1 might be the D (5 bases). This CDR3 contains 15 residues. The V and J ends lost 2 bases and 4 bases respectively, with 15 bases between them. The germline gives CDR1 DFQATT, CDR2 SNEGSKA (reference sequence). The CDR3 sequence is CSARLAGYPNQPQHF. CDR3 bases: TGCAGTGCTAGATTAGCAGGGTACCCTAATCAGCCCCAGCATTTT.

This clonotype was seen more than once but under ten times. One base away lies a much larger clone, so this may be a sequencing read error. J is TRBJ1-1 and V is TRBV18, with TRBD1 as a possible D gene (6 bases). The CDR3 runs to 16 residues. Between the trimmed V and J ends, which lost 4 bases and 0 bases, there was a span of 15 bases. Germline values: CDR1 KGHSH, CDR2 LQKENI. DNA of the CDR3: TGTGCCAGCTCACGCACAGGGCGAGGGTTGAACACTGAAGCTTTCTTT. Encoded protein: CASSRTGRGLNTEAFF.

The V call is TRBV6-1, the J call TRBJ2-5; perhaps TRBD2 as D (6 bases). This CDR3 has 15 amino acids. Trimming stripped 5 bases from V and 5 bases from J, with 18 bases between. CDR1 is MNHNS, CDR2 SASEGT, per germline. The DNA of the CDR3 is TGTGCCAGCAGTCAGACGGGGACTCGCGGGGAGACCCAGTACTTC. This sequence encodes CASSQTGTRGETQYF.

This clonotype was detected ten times or more. The chain recombines TRBV27 with TRBJ2-7, with TRBD2 as a possible D gene (6 bases). V gave up 6 bases and J gave up 7 bases, with 13 bases separating them. CDR1 is MNHEY, CDR2 SMNVEV, per germline (reference sequence). The length of the CDR3 is 12 residues. The CDR3 loop reads CASSLRGGEQYF. The CDR3 nucleotides read TGTGCCAGCAGCTTGCGGGGCGGGGAGCAGTACTTC.

This clonotype was picked up a small number of times. The V gene is TRBV10-3, the J gene TRBJ1-5; tentatively, D is TRBD1 (5 bases). V shed 10 bases and J shed 7 bases, with 20 bases lying between them. The CDR3 sequence is 14 residues long. The V gene's germline CDR1 is ENHRY and CDR2 SYGVKD. In DNA, the CDR3 is TGTGCCACACACCCGGTGGGGGAAGGCCAGCCCCAGCATTTT. Protein sequence: CATHPVGEGQPQHF.

This chain joins TRBV7-6 and TRBJ2-1; 12 positions agree with TRBD2. Germline V gene data show CDR1 as SGHVS and CDR2 as FNYEAQ. With 4 bases clipped from V and 7 bases from J, the junction kept 14 bases outside the gene matches. The CDR3 extends over 18 amino acids. DNA for the CDR3: TGTGCCAGCAGCTCAGGCCCTAGCGGGAGGGCCAGGATAAATGAGCAGTTCTTC. As protein: CASSSGPSGRARINEQFF.

This clonotype was seen only a few times. V and J are TRBV6-1 and TRBJ2-1; 15 bases are a match to TRBD2. Germline V CDR1 and CDR2: MNHNS, SASEGT. V lost 5 bases, J lost 9 bases, and 5 bases stayed unmatched. The CDR3 covers 15 residues. The CDR3 here is CASSMPGLAGGEQFF. The CDR3 DNA is TGTGCCAGCAGTATGCCGGGACTAGCGGGAGGTGAGCAGTTCTTC.

The chain recombines TRBV30 with TRBJ2-7; 10 bases map to TRBD2. The CDR3 length is 17 residues. The junction had 12 bases not matched to a gene; V was cut back by 3 bases and J by 1 base. Germline V gene data show CDR1 as GTSNPN and CDR2 as SVGIG (reference sequence). The CDR3 DNA reads TGTGCCTGGAGCGGTGGGACTAGCGCTGTTTTTTCCTACGAGCAGTACTTC. Protein product: CAWSGGTSAVFSYEQYF.

The chain links TRBV6-5 to TRBJ1-5, with D unclear. This CDR3 region has 13 residues. The germline V and J ends were trimmed by 7 bases and 5 bases, with 12 bases remaining between them. In germline, CDR1 is MNHEY, CDR2 SVGAGI. The CDR3 region has the DNA TGTGCCAGCAATTATGGCCCGGATCAGCCCCAGCATTTT. This translates into CASNYGPDQPQHF.

Comments on this clonotype: A much larger clonotype is one base distant, so this may be a read error. The chain is built from TRBV28 and TRBJ2-1; no clear D gene. The CDR3 spans 16 residues. The V end was cut by 1 base, the J end by 6 bases, with 16 bases between. Germline-derived CDR1 and CDR2 are MDHEN and SYDVKM. The CDR3 coding sequence is TGTGCCAGCAGTTTATACCTACGCAGTAGGATCAATGAGCAGTTCTTC. Protein: CASSLYLRSRINEQFF.